This TCR gamma chain derives from a study of γδ T cells in repeated Plasmodium falciparum infection. Study-wide context: Donors were malaria-exposed Malian children or age- and gender-matched Australian children. Donors had four controlled P. falciparum NF54 infections over approximately 640 days.

Regarding this clone: TCRdb lists the protein of a much larger clone for this DNA, which differs at residue 6, so this is likely a read error; the protein given here is translated from the DNA itself.

With CATT, TCRdb re-called clones from the multiplex PCR reads. The sample contains over 25,000 gamma-chain clones, under 3% of which appear only once. The receptor's source is a pool of human donors (malaria-infected and uninfected, not separated). Source material: gamma-delta T cells from blood.

The CDR3 sequence: CATWATVGGYKKLF. The CDR3 coding sequence is TGTGCCACCTGGGCCACGGTCGGAGGCTATAAGAAACTCTTT. The chain links TRGV4 to TRGJ1 or TRGJ2. TCRdb gives no J gene; it was assigned here by matching the DNA to germline. The CDR3 contains 14 residues. V lost 5 bases and J lost 7; bases outside the gene matches: 14. CDR1 is EGSTGY and CDR2 is YDSYTSSV in the germline V gene.